The sample holds a few counts of the clone carrying this TCR beta chain. This record belongs to a study of T cells in Graves' hyperthyroidism and ophthalmopathy. The source material, RNA transcripts, was used to amplify TCR beta CDR3 regions. The primer set for the first-round RT-PCR of the TCR CDR3 was HTBI. TCRdb redid the calling of the multiplex PCR reads with MiXCR, one entry per CDR3 protein. The sample lists roughly 660,000 distinct CDR3 sequences, 15% to 20% occurring once. CDR3 length: 21 amino acids. The J segment lost 3 bases and the V segment lost 0 bases, leaving 15 bases of the junction unmatched. Per the germline V gene, CDR1 is LGHNA and CDR2 is YSLEER. In patients aged 18 to 65, hyperthyroidism was newly diagnosed, with duration under 2 months. Uncontrolled infection, other autoimmune disease, pregnancy or lactation barred patients from enrollment. The diagnostic basis comprised clinical symptoms, serum thyroxine and TRAb, thyroid ultrasound and orbital computed tomography. PBMCs were obtained from approximately 9.2 ml fresh peripheral blood.

The sequenced material came from blood. This clonotype was sampled from a man aged 50 to 59 with Graves' hyperthyroidism. J is TRBJ2-7 and V is TRBV4-3; 15 bases map to TRBD2. This chain's CDR3 is CASSQDLRTGLAGGLHYEQYF. Here the CDR3 DNA reads TGCGCCAGCAGCCAAGATCTTAGAACGGGACTAGCGGGAGGACTCCACTACGAGCAGTACTTC.